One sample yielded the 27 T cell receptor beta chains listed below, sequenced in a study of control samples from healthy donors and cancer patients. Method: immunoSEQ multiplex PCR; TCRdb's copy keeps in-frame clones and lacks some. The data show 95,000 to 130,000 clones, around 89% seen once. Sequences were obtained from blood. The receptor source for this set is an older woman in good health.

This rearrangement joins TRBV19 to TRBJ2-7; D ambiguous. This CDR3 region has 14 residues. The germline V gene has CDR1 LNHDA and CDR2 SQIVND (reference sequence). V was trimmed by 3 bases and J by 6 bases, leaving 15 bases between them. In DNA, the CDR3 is TGTGCCAGTAGTATTTTGGCAGGCCGCCTCGAGCAGTACTTC. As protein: CASSILAGRLEQYF.

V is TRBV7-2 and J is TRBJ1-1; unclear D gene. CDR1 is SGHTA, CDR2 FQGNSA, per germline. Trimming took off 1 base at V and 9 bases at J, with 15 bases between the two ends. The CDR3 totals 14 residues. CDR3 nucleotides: TGTGCCAGCAGCTTAGGATGGACCGGGCCCCAAGCTTTCTTT. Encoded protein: CASSLGWTGPQAFF. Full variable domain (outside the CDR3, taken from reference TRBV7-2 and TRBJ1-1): GAGVSQSPSNKVTEKGKDVELRCDPISGHTALYWYRQSLGQGLEFLIYFQGNSAPDKSGLPSDRFSAERTGGSVSTLTIQRTQQEDSAVYLCASSLGWTGPQAFFGQGTRLTVV.

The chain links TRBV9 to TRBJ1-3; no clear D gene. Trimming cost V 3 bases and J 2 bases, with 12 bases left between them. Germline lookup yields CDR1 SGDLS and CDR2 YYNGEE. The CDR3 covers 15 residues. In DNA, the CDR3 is TGTGCCAGCAGCGCCGAAGGCGGGGCTGGAAACACCATATATTTT. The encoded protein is CASSAEGGAGNTIYF.

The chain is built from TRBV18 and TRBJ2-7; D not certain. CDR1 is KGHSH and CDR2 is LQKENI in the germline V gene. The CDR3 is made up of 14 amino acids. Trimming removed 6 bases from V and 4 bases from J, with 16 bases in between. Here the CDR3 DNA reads TGTGCCAGCTCGCCCGACTTGGGCCAGTACGAGCAGTACTTC. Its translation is CASSPDLGQYEQYF. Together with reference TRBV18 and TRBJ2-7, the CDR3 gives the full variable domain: NAGVMQNPRHLVRRRGQEARLRCSPMKGHSHVYWYRQLPEEGLKFMVYLQKENIIDESGMPKERFSAEFPKEGPSILRIQQVVRGDSAAYFCASSPDLGQYEQYFGPGTRLTVT.

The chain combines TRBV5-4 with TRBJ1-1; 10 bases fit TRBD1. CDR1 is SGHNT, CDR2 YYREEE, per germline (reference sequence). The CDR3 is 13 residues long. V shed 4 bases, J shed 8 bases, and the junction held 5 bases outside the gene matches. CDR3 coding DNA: TGTGCCAGCAGCGCACGGGACAGGGGAGAAGCTTTCTTT. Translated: CASSARDRGEAFF.

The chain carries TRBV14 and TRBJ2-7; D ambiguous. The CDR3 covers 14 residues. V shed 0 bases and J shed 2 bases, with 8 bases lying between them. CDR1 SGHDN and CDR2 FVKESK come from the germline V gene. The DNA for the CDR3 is TGTGCCAGCAGCCAAGATTTGGGAACCTACGAGCAGTACTTC. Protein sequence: CASSQDLGTYEQYF.

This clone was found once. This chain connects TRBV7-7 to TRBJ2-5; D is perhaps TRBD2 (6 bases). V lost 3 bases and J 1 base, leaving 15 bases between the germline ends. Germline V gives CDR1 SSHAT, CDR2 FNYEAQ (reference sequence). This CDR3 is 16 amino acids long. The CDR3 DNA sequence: TGTGCCAGCAGCTTGGGCCGACTAGTGGGCCAAGAGACCCAGTACTTC. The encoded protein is CASSLGRLVGQETQYF.

Here the CDR3 reads CASSLEAGTVPYGYTF. CDR3 nucleotides: TGTGCCAGCAGCTTGGAGGCGGGGACAGTGCCCTATGGCTACACCTTC. The chain employs TRBV5-5 and TRBJ1-2; TRBD1 matches 7 bases. V lost 0 bases and J lost 4; bases outside the gene matches: 9. Germline values: CDR1 SGHKS, CDR2 YYEKEE (reference sequence). CDR3 length equals 16 residues.

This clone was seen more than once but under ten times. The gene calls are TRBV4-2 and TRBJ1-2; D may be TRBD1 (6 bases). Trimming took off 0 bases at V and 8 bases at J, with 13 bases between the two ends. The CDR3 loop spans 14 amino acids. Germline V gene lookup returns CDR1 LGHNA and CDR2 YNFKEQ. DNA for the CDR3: TGTGCCAGCAGCCAAGATTCCCAGGGGCGAGGCTACACCTTC. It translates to CASSQDSQGRGYTF.

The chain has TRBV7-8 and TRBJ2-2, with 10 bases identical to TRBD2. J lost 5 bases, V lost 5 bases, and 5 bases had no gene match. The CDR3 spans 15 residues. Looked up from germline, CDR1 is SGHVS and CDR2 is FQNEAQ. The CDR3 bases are TGTGCCAGCAGCGAAAGCGGGGGGGCAACCGGGGAGCTGTTTTTT. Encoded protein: CASSESGGATGELFF. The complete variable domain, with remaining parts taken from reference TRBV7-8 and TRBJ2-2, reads GAGVSQSPRYKVAKRGQDVALRCDPISGHVSLFWYQQALGQGPEFLTYFQNEAQLDKSGLPSDRFFAERPEGSVSTLKIQRTQQEDSAVYLCASSESGGATGELFFGEGSRLTVL.

Written as DNA, the CDR3 is TGTGCCAGCAGTGCCGGACATTATACGCAGTATTTT. Translated, it gives CASSAGHYTQYF. This chain uses TRBV27 with TRBJ2-3; perhaps TRBD1 as D (5 bases). Trimming removed 5 bases at V and 7 bases at J, with 10 bases between. Germline assignment: CDR1 MNHEY and CDR2 SMNVEV (reference sequence). This CDR3 is built from 12 residues.

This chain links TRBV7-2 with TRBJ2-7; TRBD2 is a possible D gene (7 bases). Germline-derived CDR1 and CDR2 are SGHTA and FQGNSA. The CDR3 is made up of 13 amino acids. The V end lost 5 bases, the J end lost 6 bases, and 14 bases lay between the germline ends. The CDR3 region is CASSKGGPGEQYF. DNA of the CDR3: TGTGCCAGCAGCAAGGGGGGGCCTGGCGAGCAGTACTTC. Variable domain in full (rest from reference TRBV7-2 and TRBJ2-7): GAGVSQSPSNKVTEKGKDVELRCDPISGHTALYWYRQSLGQGLEFLIYFQGNSAPDKSGLPSDRFSAERTGGSVSTLTIQRTQQEDSAVYLCASSKGGPGEQYFGPGTRLTVT.

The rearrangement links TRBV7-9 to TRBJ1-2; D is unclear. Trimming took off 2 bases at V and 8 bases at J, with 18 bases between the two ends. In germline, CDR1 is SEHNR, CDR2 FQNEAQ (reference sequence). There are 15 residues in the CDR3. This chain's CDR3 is CASSLWDLGVWGYTF. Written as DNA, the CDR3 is TGTGCCAGCAGCTTATGGGATTTGGGAGTATGGGGCTACACCTTC. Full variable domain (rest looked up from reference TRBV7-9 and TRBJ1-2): DTGVSQNPRHKITKRGQNVTFRCDPISEHNRLYWYRQTLGQGPEFLTYFQNEAQLEKSRLLSDRFSAERPKGSFSTLEIQRTEQGDSAMYLCASSLWDLGVWGYTFGSGTRLTVV.

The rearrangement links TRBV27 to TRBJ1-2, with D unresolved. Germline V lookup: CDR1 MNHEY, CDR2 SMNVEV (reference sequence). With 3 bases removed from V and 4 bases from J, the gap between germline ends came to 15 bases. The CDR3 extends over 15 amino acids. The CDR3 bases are TGTGCCAGCAGTTTTCGGACGGATCTAGGCTATGGCTACACCTTC. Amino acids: CASSFRTDLGYGYTF.

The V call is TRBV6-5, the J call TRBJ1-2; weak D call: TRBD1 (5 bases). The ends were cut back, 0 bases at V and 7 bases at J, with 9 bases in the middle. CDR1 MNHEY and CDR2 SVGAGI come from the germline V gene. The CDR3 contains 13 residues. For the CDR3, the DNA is TGTGCCAGCAGTTACTCGGCGAGGGGTGGCTACACCTTC. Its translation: CASSYSARGGYTF.

CDR3 nucleotides: TGTGCCAGCAGTGTAGCACAGGGATCGAACACTGAAGCTTTCTTT. Residues: CASSVAQGSNTEAFF. V usage is TRBV27 and J usage is TRBJ1-1; D is perhaps TRBD1 (6 bases). Germline assignment: CDR1 MNHEY and CDR2 SMNVEV (reference sequence). CDR3 length: 15 residues. Trimming stripped 5 bases from V and 1 base from J, with 14 bases between.

The CDR3 loop reads CASSKDRLNSPLHF. Written as DNA, the CDR3 is TGTGCCAGCAGCAAGGACAGGCTTAATTCACCCCTCCACTTT. This sequence joins TRBV9 and TRBJ1-6; 7 bases agree with TRBD1. Germline V gene data show CDR1 as SGDLS and CDR2 as YYNGEE. The CDR3 has 14 residues. V lost 4 bases, J lost 6 bases, and 4 bases stayed unmatched.

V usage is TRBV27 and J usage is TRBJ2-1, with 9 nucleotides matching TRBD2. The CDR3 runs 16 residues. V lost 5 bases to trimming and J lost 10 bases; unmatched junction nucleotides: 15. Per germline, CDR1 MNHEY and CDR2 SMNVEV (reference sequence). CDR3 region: CASSPPFVLAGSEQFF. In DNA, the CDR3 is TGTGCCAGCAGTCCCCCCTTTGTACTAGCGGGCTCGGAGCAGTTCTTC.

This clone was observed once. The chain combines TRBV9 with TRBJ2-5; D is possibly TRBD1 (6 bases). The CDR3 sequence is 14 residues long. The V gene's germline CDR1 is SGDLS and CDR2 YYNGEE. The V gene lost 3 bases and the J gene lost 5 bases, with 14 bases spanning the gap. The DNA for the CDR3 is TGTGCCAGCAGCGGAGGTAGGGGGTGGGAGACCCAGTACTTC. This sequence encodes CASSGGRGWETQYF. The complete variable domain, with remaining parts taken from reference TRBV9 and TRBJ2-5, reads DSGVTQTPKHLITATGQRVTLRCSPRSGDLSVYWYQQSLDQGLQFLIQYYNGEERAKGNILERFSAQQFPDLHSELNLSSLELGDSALYFCASSGGRGWETQYFGPGTRLLVL.

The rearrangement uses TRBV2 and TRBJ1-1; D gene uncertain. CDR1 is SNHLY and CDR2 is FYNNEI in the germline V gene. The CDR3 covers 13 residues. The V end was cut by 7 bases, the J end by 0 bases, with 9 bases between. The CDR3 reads CASTTVLNTEAFF. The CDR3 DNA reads TGTGCCAGCACTACGGTTCTGAACACTGAAGCTTTCTTT. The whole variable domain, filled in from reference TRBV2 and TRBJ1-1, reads EPEVTQTPSHQVTQMGQEVILRCVPISNHLYFYWYRQILGQKVEFLVSFYNNEISEKSEIFDDQFSVERPDGSNFTLKIRSTKLEDSAMYFCASTTVLNTEAFFGQGTRLTVV.

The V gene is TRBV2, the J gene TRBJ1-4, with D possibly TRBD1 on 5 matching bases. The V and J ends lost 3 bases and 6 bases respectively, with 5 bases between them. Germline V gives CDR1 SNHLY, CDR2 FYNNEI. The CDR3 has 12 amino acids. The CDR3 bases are TGTGCCAGCAGTGACAGGGATGAAAAACTGTTTTTT. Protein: CASSDRDEKLFF. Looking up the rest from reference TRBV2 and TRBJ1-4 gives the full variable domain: EPEVTQTPSHQVTQMGQEVILRCVPISNHLYFYWYRQILGQKVEFLVSFYNNEISEKSEIFDDQFSVERPDGSNFTLKIRSTKLEDSAMYFCASSDRDEKLFFGSGTQLSVL.

This CDR3 reads CASSPTDRGNTDTQYF. In DNA form, the CDR3 reads TGCGCCAGCAGCCCGACGGACAGGGGGAACACAGATACGCAGTATTTT. V gene TRBV5-1 combines with J gene TRBJ2-3; 10 positions match TRBD1. Germline V CDR1 and CDR2: SGHRS, YFSETQ. Trimming cost V 4 bases and J 2 bases; bases outside gene matches: 7. The CDR3 length is 16 residues.

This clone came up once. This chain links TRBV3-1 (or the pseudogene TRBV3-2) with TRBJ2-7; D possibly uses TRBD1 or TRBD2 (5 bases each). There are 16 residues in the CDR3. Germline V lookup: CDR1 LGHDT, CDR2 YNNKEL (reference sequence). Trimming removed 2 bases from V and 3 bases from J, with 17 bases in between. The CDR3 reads CASSQNYRDHGYEQYF. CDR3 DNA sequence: TGTGCCAGCAGCCAAAATTATAGGGACCACGGCTACGAGCAGTACTTC.

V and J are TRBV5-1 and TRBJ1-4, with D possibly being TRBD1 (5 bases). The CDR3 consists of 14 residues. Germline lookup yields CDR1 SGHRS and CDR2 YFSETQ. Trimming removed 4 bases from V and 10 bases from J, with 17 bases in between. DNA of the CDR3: TGCGCCAGCAGCGGGGGAGGAACAGAGGGAAAACTGTTTTTT. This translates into CASSGGGTEGKLFF.

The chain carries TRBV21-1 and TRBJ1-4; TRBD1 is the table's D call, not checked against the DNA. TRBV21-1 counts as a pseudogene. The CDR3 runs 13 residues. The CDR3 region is CASLRQAPEKLFF. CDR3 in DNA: TGTGCCAGCTTAAGGCAGGCGCCCGAAAAACTGTTTTTT.

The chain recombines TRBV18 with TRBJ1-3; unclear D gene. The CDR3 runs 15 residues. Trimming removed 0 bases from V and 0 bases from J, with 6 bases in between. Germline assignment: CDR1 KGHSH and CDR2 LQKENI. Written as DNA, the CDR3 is TGTGCCAGCTCACCACCTGTGGACTCTGGAAACACCATATATTTT. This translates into CASSPPVDSGNTIYF.

This CDR3 reads CASSLPASGEYPTQYF. CDR3 nucleotides: TGTGCCAGCAGCCTCCCCGCTAGCGGGGAGTACCCCACGCAGTATTTT. This chain joins TRBV11-3 and TRBJ2-3; TRBD2 aligns across 9 bases. Germline V gene lookup returns CDR1 SGHNT and CDR2 YENEEA. This CDR3 contains 16 residues. With 5 bases clipped from V and 9 bases from J, the junction kept 15 bases outside the gene matches.